Below, 31 T cell receptor beta chains from the same sample are listed, as sequenced in a study of PD-L1 blockade in urothelial cancer. This table comes from immunoSEQ multiplex PCR, and its TCRdb copy is limited to in-frame clones, with some not included. The table has roughly 20,000 clones, about 91% seen once. This specimen was PBMCs, taken around atezolizumab (anti-PD-L1) treatment. These receptor sequences come from a man in his fifties with urothelial cancer.

The chain joins TRBV6-6 to TRBJ1-6; TRBD1 is a possible D gene (5 bases). Trimming removed 3 bases from V and 6 bases from J, with 12 bases in between. CDR1 is MNHNY and CDR2 is SVGAGI in the germline V gene (reference sequence). The length of the CDR3 is 15 residues. The CDR3 DNA reads TGTGCCAGCAGTTATAAGGGGAACGGTAATTCACCCCTCCACTTT. Protein sequence: CASSYKGNGNSPLHF.

V usage is TRBV7-9 and J usage is TRBJ1-4; perhaps TRBD1 as D (5 bases). V lost 2 bases and J lost 6, with 13 bases in between. This CDR3 is 15 amino acids long. CDR1 and CDR2 (germline): SEHNR, FQNEAQ (reference sequence). The DNA of the CDR3 is TGTGCCAGCAGCTTAATGGGGCCCGAGGATGAAAAACTGTTTTTT. As protein: CASSLMGPEDEKLFF.

Details on this clone: Different DNA sequences within this sample yield the same CDR3. The V gene is TRBV11-3, the J gene TRBJ1-3, with 9 bases matching TRBD1. After removal of 5 bases from V and 2 bases from J, the junction contained 4 bases not matched to a gene. Germline V gene data show CDR1 as SGHNT and CDR2 as YENEEA. The CDR3 has 15 amino acids. The CDR3 nucleotides read TGTGCCAGCAGCCCCGGACAGGGGCCTGGAAACACCATATATTTT. Its protein is CASSPGQGPGNTIYF.

This chain uses TRBV29-1 with TRBJ2-7, with TRBD2 as a possible D gene (7 bases). The V and J ends lost 5 bases and 6 bases respectively, with 14 bases between them. This CDR3 has 12 amino acids. Germline CDR1 reads SQVTM; CDR2 reads ANQGSEA. The CDR3, as DNA: TGCAGCGTTCAGGGGAGGGCGGGCGAGCAGTACTTC. It specifies CSVQGRAGEQYF.

This clone was seen more than once but under ten times. The J gene is TRBJ1-6, the V gene TRBV6-4; possible D gene TRBD1, 5 bases. Germline V gene data show CDR1 as MRHNA and CDR2 as SNTAGT. The ends were cut back, 6 bases at V and 6 bases at J, with 12 bases in the middle. The CDR3 runs to 14 residues. For the CDR3, the DNA is TGTGCCAGCAGGAGTTCAGACAGTAATTCACCCCTCCACTTT. This codes for CASRSSDSNSPLHF.

The chain joins TRBV12-5 to TRBJ1-2; possibly TRBD1 for D (5 bases). Germline V gene data show CDR1 as LGHNT and CDR2 as FRNRAP. V lost 1 base and J lost 4, with 10 bases in between. CDR3 length: 14 amino acids. The CDR3 reads CASGLGPGVYGYTF. Written as DNA, the CDR3 is TGTGCTAGTGGTTTGGGGCCGGGGGTCTATGGCTACACCTTC.

This rearrangement joins TRBV15 to TRBJ1-1, with D perhaps matching TRBD1 (6 bases). The CDR3 is 14 amino acids. Between the trimmed V and J ends, which lost 0 bases and 7 bases, there was a span of 12 bases. The V gene's germline CDR1 is LNHNV and CDR2 YYDKDF (reference sequence). CDR3 DNA sequence: TGTGCCACCAGCAGAGATCTAGGGGGAGTTGAAGCTTTCTTT. It yields the protein CATSRDLGGVEAFF.

This clone was counted a single time. The genes are TRBV27 and TRBJ2-2, with 11 nucleotides matching TRBD2. The ends lost 7 bases at V and 4 bases at J; junction bases unmatched: 14. CDR3 length equals 18 residues. Germline V CDR1 and CDR2: MNHEY, SMNVEV (reference sequence). CDR3 bases: TGTGCCAGCAACCCCACCAGAGCTAGCGGGAGGCCCACCGGGGAGCTGTTTTTT. Translation gives CASNPTRASGRPTGELFF.

The V gene is TRBV25-1, the J gene TRBJ2-6; D unclear. This CDR3 contains 15 residues. Trimming shortened V by 10 bases and J by 4 bases, and 17 bases separated the two germline ends. Germline V gene sequence: CDR1 MGHDK, CDR2 SYGVNS. The CDR3 bases are TGTGCCATCCCGTGGGCCCCAGGCGGGGCCAACGTCCTGACTTTC. As protein: CAIPWAPGGANVLTF.

This clone was observed a few times. The chain links TRBV11-2 to TRBJ2-1, with a weak D call TRBD2 (6 bases). This CDR3 comprises 17 residues. Germline V gives CDR1 SGHAT, CDR2 FQNNGV. The V end lost 4 bases, the J end lost 3 bases, and 19 bases lay between the germline ends. CDR3 nucleotide sequence: TGTGCCAGCAGCTCCCGATGGGCGGGGTGGGACTACAATGAGCAGTTCTTC. It codes for CASSSRWAGWDYNEQFF.

The sample holds one count of this clone. The chain carries TRBV11-2 and TRBJ1-3; the D gene is possibly TRBD1 (5 bases). The germline gives CDR1 SGHAT, CDR2 FQNNGV. CDR3 length equals 14 residues. Trimming took off 8 bases at V and 0 bases at J, with 11 bases between the two ends. Written as DNA, the CDR3 is TGTGCCAGCGCCAGGGCTTACTCTGGAAACACCATATATTTT. Translated: CASARAYSGNTIYF.

The rearrangement uses TRBV10-3 and TRBJ2-7, with D possibly TRBD1 on 6 matching bases. The ends were cut back, 0 bases at V and 1 base at J, with 10 bases in the middle. Looked up from germline, CDR1 is ENHRY and CDR2 is SYGVKD. The length of the CDR3 is 15 residues. The CDR3 spells CAISESETGSYEQYF. The CDR3 coding sequence is TGTGCCATCAGTGAGTCGGAGACAGGTTCCTACGAGCAGTACTTC.

The chain joins TRBV9 to TRBJ1-4; no clear D. Germline CDR1 reads SGDLS; CDR2 reads YYNGEE. CDR3 size: 15 residues. V was trimmed by 4 bases and J by 3 bases, leaving 13 bases between them. The CDR3 reads CASSPRVHSNEKLFF. The CDR3 nucleotides read TGTGCCAGCAGCCCCCGGGTACACTCTAATGAAAAACTGTTTTTT. The complete variable domain, with remaining parts taken from reference TRBV9 and TRBJ1-4, reads DSGVTQTPKHLITATGQRVTLRCSPRSGDLSVYWYQQSLDQGLQFLIQYYNGEERAKGNILERFSAQQFPDLHSELNLSSLELGDSALYFCASSPRVHSNEKLFFGSGTQLSVL.

The gene calls are TRBV12-5 and TRBJ2-5; TRBD1 is a possible D gene (6 bases). Germline lookup yields CDR1 LGHNT and CDR2 FRNRAP. This CDR3 contains 14 residues. V lost 6 bases to trimming and J lost 5 bases, with 16 bases between them. The CDR3 loop reads CASGNLQGWETQYF. The DNA of the CDR3 is TGTGCTAGTGGAAACCTACAGGGTTGGGAGACCCAGTACTTC. Combining the CDR3 with reference TRBV12-5 and TRBJ2-5 gives the whole variable domain DARVTQTPRHKVTEMGQEVTMRCQPILGHNTVFWYRQTMMQGLELLAYFRNRAPLDDSGMPKDRFSAEMPDATLATLKIQPSEPRDSAVYFCASGNLQGWETQYFGPGTRLLVL.

The rearrangement links TRBV5-4 to TRBJ2-5, with 7 bases aligning to TRBD2. J gave up 0 bases and V 0 bases, and 2 bases lay outside the gene matches. Germline CDR1 and CDR2: SGHNT and YYREEE (reference sequence). This CDR3 has 15 residues. The CDR3 loop is CASSLGAGDQETQYF. The CDR3 nucleotides are TGTGCCAGCAGCTTGGGTGCGGGGGACCAAGAGACCCAGTACTTC.

The rearrangement links TRBV28 to TRBJ2-7; TRBD1 matches at 9 bases. Looked up from germline, CDR1 is MDHEN and CDR2 is SYDVKM. The CDR3 has 16 residues. Germline trimming cut 7 bases from V and 7 bases from J; bases unmatched to any gene: 17. The CDR3 bases are TGTGCCAGCAACTTTGCCCTGGGACAGGGAACCTCTGAGCAGTACTTC. This codes for CASNFALGQGTSEQYF.

The V gene is TRBV11-2, the J gene TRBJ2-2, with 8 bases aligning to TRBD1. The CDR3 has 16 amino acids. Looked up from germline, CDR1 is SGHAT and CDR2 is FQNNGV. V lost 5 bases to trimming and J lost 6 bases; unmatched junction nucleotides: 11. CDR3 in amino acids: CASSHVQGAWAGELFF. In DNA, the CDR3 is TGTGCCAGCAGCCACGTGCAGGGGGCCTGGGCCGGGGAGCTGTTTTTT.

This clone has a single count. The rearrangement links TRBV30 to TRBJ1-2; 10 bases are shared with TRBD1. Germline CDR1 is GTSNPN and CDR2 is SVGIG (reference sequence). CDR3 size: 17 residues. The V and J ends lost 4 bases and 3 bases, in that order; junction bases with no gene match: 14. The CDR3 here is CAWIGGGQGGIDYGYTF. The CDR3 DNA reads TGTGCCTGGATTGGGGGCGGACAGGGGGGAATAGACTATGGCTACACCTTC.

The chain employs TRBV4-3 and TRBJ1-3; TRBD1 matches at 9 bases. The CDR3 spans 14 residues. Germline V lookup: CDR1 LGHNA, CDR2 YSLEER. The V and J ends lost 4 bases and 8 bases, in that order; junction bases with no gene match: 6. The CDR3 DNA follows: TGCGCCAGCAGCCGTACAGGGGGCAGGGACACCATATATTTT. Translating gives CASSRTGGRDTIYF.

This chain joins TRBV2 and TRBJ2-6; 12 nucleotides match TRBD1. Germline-derived CDR1 and CDR2 are SNHLY and FYNNEI. This CDR3 is built from 17 residues. The junction had 11 bases not matched to a gene; V was cut back by 10 bases and J by 4 bases. The CDR3 here is CANLGGQGAAGANVLTF. The DNA of the CDR3 is TGTGCCAACTTGGGGGGACAGGGGGCGGCAGGGGCCAACGTCCTGACTTTC. Supplemented by reference TRBV2 and TRBJ2-6, the full variable domain reads EPEVTQTPSHQVTQMGQEVILRCVPISNHLYFYWYRQILGQKVEFLVSFYNNEISEKSEIFDDQFSVERPDGSNFTLKIRSTKLEDSAMYFCANLGGQGAAGANVLTFGAGSRLTVL.

The V gene is TRBV11-2, the J gene TRBJ2-7; TRBD2 is a possible D gene (5 bases). Trimming pared 1 base from V and 7 bases from J, leaving 14 bases between. CDR1 is SGHAT and CDR2 is FQNNGV in the germline V gene. The CDR3 totals 14 residues. The CDR3 DNA follows: TGTGCCAGCAGCTTAGCCCAGCGTCCGGGGGAGCAGTACTTC. It specifies CASSLAQRPGEQYF. The whole variable domain, filled in from reference TRBV11-2 and TRBJ2-7, reads EAGVAQSPRYKIIEKRQSVAFWCNPISGHATLYWYQQILGQGPKLLIQFQNNGVVDDSQLPKDRFSAERLKGVDSTLKIQPAKLEDSAVYLCASSLAQRPGEQYFGPGTRLTVT.

V gene TRBV28 combines with J gene TRBJ2-7; 9 bases match TRBD1. Germline CDR1 MDHEN, CDR2 SYDVKM. V lost 6 bases, J lost 5 bases, and 11 bases stayed unmatched. The CDR3 has 15 residues. CDR3 coding DNA: TGTGCCAGCAGGGCCGCCGGGACAGGGTCCAACGAGCAGTACTTC. This codes for CASRAAGTGSNEQYF.

This clone appeared a single time. V and J are TRBV11-2 and TRBJ2-1; 8 positions agree with TRBD2. The V gene's germline CDR1 is SGHAT and CDR2 FQNNGV. J was trimmed by 7 bases and V by 6 bases; bases with no gene match: 11. The CDR3 length is 15 residues. The CDR3 DNA reads TGTGCCAGCAGACCGGGACTAGGGGGAATTAATGAGCAGTTCTTC. It encodes CASRPGLGGINEQFF.

This sequence joins TRBV7-9 and TRBJ1-4; D remains unclear. Per the germline V gene, CDR1 is SEHNR and CDR2 is FQNEAQ (reference sequence). The ends were cut back, 2 bases at V and 0 bases at J, with 7 bases in the middle. The CDR3 is made up of 15 amino acids. This CDR3 reads CASSLTQTTNEKLFF. In DNA, the CDR3 is TGTGCCAGCAGCTTAACTCAAACAACTAATGAAAAACTGTTTTTT.

This chain uses TRBV9 with TRBJ1-2; unclear D gene. Germline CDR1 reads SGDLS; CDR2 reads YYNGEE. V was clipped by 6 bases and J by 0 bases, with 9 bases between them. CDR3 size: 13 residues. For the CDR3, the DNA is TGTGCCAGCAAGGCGGAGACTAACTATGGCTACACCTTC. As protein: CASKAETNYGYTF.

CDR3 loop: CASSGLEDGYGYTF. The CDR3 coding sequence is TGTGCCAGCAGCGGGCTGGAGGACGGCTATGGCTACACCTTC. V is TRBV5-6 and J is TRBJ1-2; no definite D call. The CDR3 is 14 amino acids. CDR1 and CDR2 (germline): SGHDT, YYEEEE. V dropped 4 bases and J dropped 4 bases, with 14 bases sitting between them.

This clone has just one count. The genes are TRBV9 and TRBJ1-2, with D perhaps matching TRBD1 (6 bases). Germline CDR1 is SGDLS and CDR2 is YYNGEE. The CDR3 has 15 residues. Trimming took 2 bases from V and 7 from J, leaving 18 bases between them. In DNA, the CDR3 is TGTGCCAGCAGCGTTGACAACAGGGAGTCGAGTGGCTACACCTTC. It translates to CASSVDNRESSGYTF.

The J gene is TRBJ1-3, the V gene TRBV27; 7 bases agree with TRBD1. V dropped 5 bases and J dropped 5; count of bases not matched to a gene: 9. The CDR3 has 15 residues. Germline CDR1 and CDR2: MNHEY and SMNVEV (reference sequence). CDR3 region: CASSPLRTGRNTIYF. The CDR3 coding sequence is TGTGCCAGCAGTCCCCTTCGGACAGGAAGAAACACCATATATTTT.

The chain couples TRBV5-1 to TRBJ2-5, with TRBD2 identical over 13 bases. From germline, CDR1 is SGHRS and CDR2 YFSETQ. This CDR3 contains 16 residues. The V gene end was trimmed by 4 bases and the J gene end by 1 base; junction bases not matched to a gene: 4. This CDR3 is CASSGGLAGTQETQYF. DNA of the CDR3: TGCGCCAGCAGCGGGGGACTAGCGGGGACCCAAGAGACCCAGTACTTC.

The chain couples TRBV5-1 to TRBJ2-3; TRBD2 matches at 11 bases. Germline values: CDR1 SGHRS, CDR2 YFSETQ. This CDR3 spans 14 amino acids. V gave up 7 bases and J gave up 1 base; unmatched junction bases: 2. The CDR3 nucleotides are TGCGCCAGCCTAGCGGGGGGCGGCACAGATACGCAGTATTTT. This sequence encodes CASLAGGGTDTQYF. Supplemented by reference TRBV5-1 and TRBJ2-3, the full variable domain reads KAGVTQTPRYLIKTRGQQVTLSCSPISGHRSVSWYQQTPGQGLQFLFEYFSETQRNKGNFPGRFSGRQFSNSRSEMNVSTLELGDSALYLCASLAGGGTDTQYFGPGTRLTVL.

This clone is a singleton in its sample. The chain recombines TRBV7-8 with TRBJ2-7; D uncertain. The ends were cut back, 2 bases at V and 0 bases at J, with 17 bases in the middle. The CDR3 is made up of 17 amino acids. The germline CDR1 and CDR2 sequences are SGHVS and FQNEAQ. The CDR3 loop reads CASSLSTSARSSYEQYF. The CDR3 bases are TGTGCCAGCAGCTTATCCACCAGCGCGAGAAGCTCCTACGAGCAGTACTTC.